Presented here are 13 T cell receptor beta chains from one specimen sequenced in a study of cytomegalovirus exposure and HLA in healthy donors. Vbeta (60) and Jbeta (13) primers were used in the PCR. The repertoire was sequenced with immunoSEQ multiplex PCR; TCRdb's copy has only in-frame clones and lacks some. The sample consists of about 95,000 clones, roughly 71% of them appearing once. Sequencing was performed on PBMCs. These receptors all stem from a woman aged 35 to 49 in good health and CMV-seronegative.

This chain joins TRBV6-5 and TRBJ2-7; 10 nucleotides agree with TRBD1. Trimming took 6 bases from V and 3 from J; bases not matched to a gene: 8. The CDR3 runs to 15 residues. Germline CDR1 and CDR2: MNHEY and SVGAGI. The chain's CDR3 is CASRGYGTGDYEQYF. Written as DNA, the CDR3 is TGTGCCAGCAGGGGTTACGGGACAGGGGACTACGAGCAGTACTTC.

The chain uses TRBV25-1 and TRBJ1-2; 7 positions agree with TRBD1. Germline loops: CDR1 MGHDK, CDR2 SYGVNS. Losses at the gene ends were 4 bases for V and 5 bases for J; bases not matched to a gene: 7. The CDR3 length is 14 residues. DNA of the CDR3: TGTGCCAGCAGTGGACAGGGCCTTGGGTATGGCTACACCTTC. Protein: CASSGQGLGYGYTF.

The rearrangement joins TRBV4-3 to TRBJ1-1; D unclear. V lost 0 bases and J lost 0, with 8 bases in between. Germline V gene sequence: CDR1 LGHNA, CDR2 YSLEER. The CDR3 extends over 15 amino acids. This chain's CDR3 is CASSQERILNTEAFF. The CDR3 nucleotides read TGCGCCAGCAGCCAAGAGCGCATTTTGAACACTGAAGCTTTCTTT.

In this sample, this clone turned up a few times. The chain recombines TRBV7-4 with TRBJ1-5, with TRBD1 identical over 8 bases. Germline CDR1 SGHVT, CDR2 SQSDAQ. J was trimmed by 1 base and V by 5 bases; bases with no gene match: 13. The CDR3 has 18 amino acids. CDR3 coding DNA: TGTGCCAGCAGCCCTGGGACAGGAGGGGAGGGGAGCAATCAGCCCCAGCATTTT. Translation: CASSPGTGGEGSNQPQHF.

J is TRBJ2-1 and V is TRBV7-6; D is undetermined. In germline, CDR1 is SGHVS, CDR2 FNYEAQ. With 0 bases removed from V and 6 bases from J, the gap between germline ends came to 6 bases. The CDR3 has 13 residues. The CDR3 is CASSLASRNEQFF. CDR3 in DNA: TGTGCCAGCAGCTTAGCGTCCCGCAATGAGCAGTTCTTC.

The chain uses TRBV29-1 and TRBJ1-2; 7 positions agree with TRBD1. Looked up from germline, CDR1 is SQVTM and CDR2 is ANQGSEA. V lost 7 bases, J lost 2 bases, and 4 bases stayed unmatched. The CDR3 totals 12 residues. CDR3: CSGAQGNYGYTF. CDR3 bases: TGCAGCGGGGCACAGGGGAACTATGGCTACACCTTC.

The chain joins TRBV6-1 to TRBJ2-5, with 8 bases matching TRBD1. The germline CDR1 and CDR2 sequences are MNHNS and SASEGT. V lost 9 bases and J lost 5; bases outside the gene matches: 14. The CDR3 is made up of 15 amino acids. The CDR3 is CASHFSGTGGETQYF. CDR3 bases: TGTGCCAGTCACTTTTCCGGGACAGGAGGCGAGACCCAGTACTTC.

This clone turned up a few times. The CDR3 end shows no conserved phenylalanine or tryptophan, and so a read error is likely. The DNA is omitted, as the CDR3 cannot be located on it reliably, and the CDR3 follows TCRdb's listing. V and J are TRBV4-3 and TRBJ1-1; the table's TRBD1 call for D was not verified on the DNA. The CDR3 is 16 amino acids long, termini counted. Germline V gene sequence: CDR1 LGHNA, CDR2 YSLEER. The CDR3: CASSQDDRVLNTEALV.

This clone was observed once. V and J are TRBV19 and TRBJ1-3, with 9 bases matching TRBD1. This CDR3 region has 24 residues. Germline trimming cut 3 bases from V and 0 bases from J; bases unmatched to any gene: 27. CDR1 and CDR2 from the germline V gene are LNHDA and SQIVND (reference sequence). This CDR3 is CASSIKGVACQGGQGNYSGNTIYF. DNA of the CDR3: TGTGCCAGTAGTATTAAGGGGGTTGCGTGCCAAGGGGGACAGGGCAACTACTCTGGAAACACCATATATTTT.

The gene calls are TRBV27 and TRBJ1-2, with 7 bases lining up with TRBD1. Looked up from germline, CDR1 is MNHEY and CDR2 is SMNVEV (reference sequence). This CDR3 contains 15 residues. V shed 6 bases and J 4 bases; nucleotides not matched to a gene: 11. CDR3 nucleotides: TGTGCCAGCAGACCTCTGACCGCAGGGGGCTATGGCTACACCTTC. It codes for CASRPLTAGGYGYTF.

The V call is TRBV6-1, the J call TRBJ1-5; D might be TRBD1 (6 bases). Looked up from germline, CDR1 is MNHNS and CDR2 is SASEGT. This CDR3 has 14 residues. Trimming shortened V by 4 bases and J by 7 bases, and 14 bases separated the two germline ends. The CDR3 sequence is CASSATGFAQPQHF. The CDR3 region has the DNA TGTGCCAGCAGTGCGACAGGATTTGCGCAGCCCCAGCATTTT.

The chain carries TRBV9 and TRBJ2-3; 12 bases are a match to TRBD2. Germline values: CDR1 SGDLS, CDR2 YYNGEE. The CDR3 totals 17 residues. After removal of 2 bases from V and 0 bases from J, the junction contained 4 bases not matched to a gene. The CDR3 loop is CASSVGTSGLSTDTQYF. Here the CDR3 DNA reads TGTGCCAGCAGCGTGGGGACTAGCGGGCTCAGCACAGATACGCAGTATTTT.

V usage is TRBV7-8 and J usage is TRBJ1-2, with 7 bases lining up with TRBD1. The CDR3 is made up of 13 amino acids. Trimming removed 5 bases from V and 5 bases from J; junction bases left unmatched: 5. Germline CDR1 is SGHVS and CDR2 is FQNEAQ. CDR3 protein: CASSQTGVYGYTF. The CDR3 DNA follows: TGTGCCAGCAGCCAAACAGGGGTTTATGGCTACACCTTC.